A single T cell receptor beta chain is shown here with its context. Germline and junction disagree at one end, which may indicate a read error. TCR beta cDNA was prepared out of 500 ng total RNA by means of a constant-region primer. A slightly modified ARM-PCR protocol with three nested multiplex PCR rounds produced these TCR beta libraries. It was with TRBV1-TRBV30 forward primers and a C-beta reverse primer that the first two PCR rounds were run, at around 10 cycles each. Using its own MiXCR run on the multiplex PCR reads, TCRdb lists one record per CDR3 protein. The data contain over 95,000 distinct CDR3 sequences, 55% to 70% of them singletons. These data are taken from a study of tumor-infiltrating lymphocytes in primary liver carcinoma. From roughly 20-30 mg of unsorted bulk tissue, DNA and RNA were co-extracted together. CDR3 length: 15 amino acids. The germline V gene encodes CDR1 SGHAT and CDR2 FQNNGV.

Sequencing was carried out using liver tumor tissue from sampling region 5. Subset here: tumor region T5, tumor centre. The V gene is TRBV11-2, the J gene TRBJ2-7, with D perhaps assigned TRBD1 or TRBD2 (5 bases each). The sequence came from a woman in her sixties or seventies with primary liver carcinoma and hepatitis B virus infection. CDR3 DNA: TGTGCCGGCAGCCTGGGGGTGGCTTCCCTCTACGAGCAGTACTTC. Its protein product is CAGSLGVASLYEQYF.